This entry lists 30 T cell receptor beta chains sequenced from one sample in a study of blood T cells in healthy people across ages (dated by TCRdb to between 2015 and 2016). The protocol used for the library was 5' RACE. These reads were obtained on an Illumina HiSeq 2500. A second PCR of about 6 to 11 cycles was performed with a sample-barcoded 5' primer and a J-beta primer mix. TCRdb cleaned the public reads at Q25 with fastp, built clones with MiXCR and kept in-frame beta chains. Every entry covers one CDR3 protein and lists the most common genes and DNA from its rows. This sample is represented by approximately 800,000 distinct CDR3 sequences; approximately 24% of them were singletons. Roughly 3.1% of the sample is held by the ten biggest clonotypes. The same sample was also studied in work on T cells of mothers and their children.

Sequencing was performed on blood. Receptors originate from a boy between 10 and 17 years old in good health.

The chain joins TRBV29-1 to TRBJ2-7, with D possibly being TRBD1 (5 bases). The CDR3 length is 14 residues. Germline V gene sequence: CDR1 SQVTM, CDR2 ANQGSEA. Trimming left V 1 base short and J 2 bases short, with 12 bases between. The CDR3 sequence is CSVEARADTYEQYF. CDR3 in DNA: TGCAGCGTTGAAGCCAGGGCAGATACCTACGAGCAGTACTTC.

This chain links TRBV28 with TRBJ2-1; D possibly uses TRBD1 or TRBD2 (5 bases each). The J call is uncertain, as TRBJ2-7 better fits the DNA end. Germline assignment: CDR1 MDHEN and CDR2 SYDVKM. The CDR3 runs 15 residues. The DNA for the CDR3 is TGTGCCAGCTGCCTTGGGACGCCCTCCGGTAGAGAGCAGTACTTC. This translates into CASCLGTPSGREQYF.

This clonotype was observed a handful of times. The J gene is TRBJ1-5, the V gene TRBV6-6; a possible D gene is TRBD1 (5 bases). The V end was cut by 8 bases, the J end by 5 bases, with 10 bases between. CDR3 length equals 12 residues. The germline gives CDR1 MNHNY, CDR2 SVGAGI (reference sequence). CDR3 amino acids: CASARGDQPQHF. Written as DNA, the CDR3 is TGTGCCAGCGCACGGGGGGATCAGCCCCAGCATTTT.

V and J are TRBV20-1 and TRBJ1-1; TRBD1 aligns across 10 bases. The length of the CDR3 is 14 residues. J lost 5 bases, V lost 5 bases, and 8 bases had no gene match. Germline CDR1 reads DFQATT; CDR2 reads SNEGSKA (reference sequence). The CDR3 here is CSAFTGQGGTEAFF. The CDR3 nucleotides are TGCAGTGCTTTCACCGGACAGGGGGGGACTGAAGCTTTCTTT.

This clonotype has a handful of counts. The chain carries TRBV6-5 and TRBJ1-4; TRBD1 is a possible D gene (6 bases). Trimming shortened V by 0 bases and J by 7 bases, and 12 bases separated the two germline ends. Germline values: CDR1 MNHEY, CDR2 SVGAGI. There are 15 residues in the CDR3. CDR3 nucleotide sequence: TGTGCCAGCAGTTACTCAGGGGGGGGAATTGAAAAACTGTTTTTT. It is translated as CASSYSGGGIEKLFF.

The chain joins TRBV6-5 to TRBJ2-5, with unresolved D. The J call is uncertain, as TRBJ2-7 better fits the DNA end. The CDR3 loop spans 13 amino acids. Germline V lookup: CDR1 MNHEY, CDR2 SVGAGI. CDR3 DNA: TGTGCCAGCAGTTACTCTTATGGCTACGAGCAGTACTTC. It specifies CASSYSYGYEQYF.

V gene TRBV6-6 combines with J gene TRBJ1-2; tentatively, D is TRBD1 (5 bases). Germline V gene sequence: CDR1 MNHNY, CDR2 SVGAGI (reference sequence). The CDR3 sequence is 16 residues long. V lost 11 bases to trimming and J lost 4 bases, with 26 bases between them. The CDR3 bases are TGTGCCGGCACCACCTCGACAGTGGCCAGGTCCTATGGCTACACCTTC. Translating it yields CAGTTSTVARSYGYTF.

In its sample, this clonotype was seen a few times. V is TRBV7-9 and J is TRBJ2-5; perhaps TRBD1 as D (5 bases). Near its end, the DNA agrees better with TRBJ2-7, so the J call may be wrong. CDR1 SEHNR and CDR2 FQNEAQ come from the germline V gene (reference sequence). The CDR3 is 15 residues long. The CDR3 protein is CASSDTGKASYEQYF. The CDR3, as DNA: TGTGCCAGCAGCGATACAGGCAAGGCGTCCTACGAGCAGTACTTC.

In its sample, this clonotype was seen a few times. The rearrangement joins TRBV27 to TRBJ2-5, with 9 nucleotides matching TRBD1. The DNA matches TRBJ2-7 better at its end, which makes the J call doubtful. Germline assignment: CDR1 MNHEY and CDR2 SMNVEV (reference sequence). CDR3 length equals 15 residues. DNA for the CDR3: TGTGCCAGCAGTCCCCCGGGGACAGGGTCCTACGAGCAGTACTTC. This codes for CASSPPGTGSYEQYF.

V gene TRBV7-9 combines with J gene TRBJ2-7, with 11 bases that match TRBD1. J was trimmed by 3 bases and V by 4 bases; bases with no gene match: 5. CDR3 length: 15 residues. Germline CDR1 and CDR2: SEHNR and FQNEAQ (reference sequence). The CDR3 bases are TGTGCCAGCAGCTCGTGGACAGGGGGCCACTACGAGCAGTACTTC. Amino acid sequence: CASSSWTGGHYEQYF.

The CDR3 DNA sequence: TGTGCCTCGTCGTCCCGGAGCAGGGGCGACGAGCAGTACTTC. The encoded protein is CASSSRSRGDEQYF. The V gene is TRBV27, the J gene TRBJ2-5, with D perhaps matching TRBD1 (6 bases). Near its end, the DNA agrees better with TRBJ2-7, so the J call may be wrong. The CDR3 runs 14 residues. The germline V gene has CDR1 MNHEY and CDR2 SMNVEV (reference sequence).

The V and J genes are TRBV7-6 and TRBJ2-5, with a tentative D call TRBD2 (7 bases). The J call may be wrong; the DNA end is better matched by TRBJ2-1. The CDR3 is made up of 15 amino acids. CDR1 SGHVS and CDR2 FNYEAQ come from the germline V gene. The CDR3 loop is CASSSGVERGGEQFF. The CDR3 coding sequence is TGTGCCAGCAGCTCAGGGGTAGAGCGGGGCGGTGAGCAGTTCTTC.

This clonotype was counted a few times. The chain employs TRBV11-2 and TRBJ2-5; unclear D gene. Trimming took 4 bases from V and 1 from J, leaving 10 bases between them. The CDR3 runs to 14 residues. CDR1 and CDR2 (germline): SGHAT, FQNNGV. The CDR3 DNA sequence: TGTGCCAGCAGCTCCTTTGTCACCCAAGAGACCCAGTACTTC. Its translation is CASSSFVTQETQYF.

The chain links TRBV20-1 to TRBJ2-5; 9 positions agree with TRBD1. This CDR3 spans 15 amino acids. V was clipped by 5 bases and J by 0 bases; unmatched bases: 7. Germline-derived CDR1 and CDR2 are DFQATT and SNEGSKA (reference sequence). CDR3 coding DNA: TGCAGTGCTCGATACGACAGGGGGAACCAAGAGACCCAGTACTTC. Protein sequence: CSARYDRGNQETQYF.

This clonotype has more than one count but fewer than ten. The rearrangement joins TRBV6-5 to TRBJ2-7, with TRBD1 identical over 10 bases. The germline V gene encodes CDR1 MNHEY and CDR2 SVGAGI. The junction had 5 bases not matched to a gene; V was cut back by 6 bases and J by 6 bases. This CDR3 has 13 residues. CDR3 in amino acids: CASRHDRGREQYF. The CDR3, as DNA: TGTGCCAGCAGACATGACAGGGGGCGCGAGCAGTACTTC.

This clonotype was observed a few times. The chain employs TRBV12-3 or TRBV12-4 and TRBJ2-5; 9 positions agree with TRBD2. This CDR3 is built from 15 residues. With V trimmed by 6 bases and J by 1 base, 6 bases remained unmatched. This CDR3 reads CASSYAAGGQETQYF. The CDR3 DNA sequence: TGTGCCAGCAGCTACGCAGCGGGGGGCCAAGAGACCCAGTACTTC.

CDR3 amino acids: CASSLMRAGYEQYF. CDR3 DNA sequence: TGTGCCAGCAGTTTAATGAGGGCGGGGTACGAGCAGTACTTC. This chain uses TRBV12-3 or TRBV12-4 with TRBJ2-7, with D possibly matching TRBD2 (6 bases). The CDR3 loop spans 14 amino acids. V shed 2 bases and J shed 4 bases, with 12 bases lying between them.

This clonotype was counted a few times. CDR3 loop: CASSLRSQGVNSPLHF. The CDR3 DNA is TGTGCCAGCAGCTTACGAAGCCAGGGGGTTAATTCACCCCTCCACTTT. V usage is TRBV7-8 and J usage is TRBJ1-6; 7 bases are shared with TRBD1. The trim removed 2 bases at V and 6 bases at J, leaving 7 bases unmatched. The CDR3 runs 16 residues. CDR1 and CDR2 from the germline V gene are SGHVS and FQNEAQ. The full variable domain, its missing parts supplied by reference TRBV7-8 and TRBJ1-6, is GAGVSQSPRYKVAKRGQDVALRCDPISGHVSLFWYQQALGQGPEFLTYFQNEAQLDKSGLPSDRFFAERPEGSVSTLKIQRTQQEDSAVYLCASSLRSQGVNSPLHFGNGTRLTVT.

V and J are TRBV15 and TRBJ2-5; TRBD2 matches at 11 bases. Gene TRBJ2-1 matches the end of the DNA better, so the J call may be wrong. The CDR3 consists of 15 residues. Germline V CDR1 and CDR2: LNHNV, YYDKDF (reference sequence). CDR3 residues: CATSRLAGGPNEQFF. Written as DNA, the CDR3 is TGTGCCACCAGCAGATTAGCGGGGGGGCCCAATGAGCAGTTCTTC.

This clonotype was observed a few times. The V gene is TRBV7-9, the J gene TRBJ2-5, with 7 positions matching TRBD1. The J call may be in error: the DNA end matches TRBJ2-7 better. CDR3 length equals 15 residues. Germline V gene data show CDR1 as SEHNR and CDR2 as FQNEAQ (reference sequence). The CDR3 sequence is CASSPRGQEYYEQYF. CDR3 sequence (DNA): TGTGCCAGCAGCCCCCGTGGACAGGAATACTACGAGCAGTACTTC.

This rearrangement joins TRBV6-6 to TRBJ1-3; D is possibly TRBD1 (5 bases). V lost 4 bases and J 2 bases, leaving 12 bases between the germline ends. CDR1 is MNHNY and CDR2 is SVGAGI in the germline V gene (reference sequence). The CDR3 consists of 15 residues. The CDR3 spells CASSSGTSAGNTIYF. DNA for the CDR3: TGTGCCAGCAGTTCCGGGACCTCCGCTGGAAACACCATATATTTT.

The rearrangement joins TRBV11-2 to TRBJ2-2; weak D call: TRBD2 (5 bases). V lost 6 bases and J lost 1, with 18 bases in between. The germline CDR1 and CDR2 sequences are SGHAT and FQNNGV. This CDR3 spans 17 amino acids. The CDR3 sequence: CASRGPGLRRNTGELFF. CDR3 nucleotides: TGTGCCAGCAGAGGCCCCGGACTCCGAAGGAACACCGGGGAGCTGTTTTTT.

This clonotype was seen only a few times. The J gene is TRBJ2-1, the V gene TRBV3-1, with a weak D call TRBD2 (6 bases). The better agreement between TRBJ2-7 and the DNA end casts doubt on the J call. This CDR3 has 17 amino acids. Germline V lookup: CDR1 LGHDT, CDR2 YNNKEL (reference sequence). Here the CDR3 reads CASSPYLQGGGSYEQYF. The CDR3 bases are TGTGCCAGCAGCCCATACCTGCAGGGAGGTGGCTCCTACGAGCAGTACTTC.

The gene calls are TRBV7-9 and TRBJ2-5; D not resolved. Near its end, the DNA agrees better with TRBJ2-1, so the J call may be wrong. Germline V gene sequence: CDR1 SEHNR, CDR2 FQNEAQ (reference sequence). The CDR3 runs to 14 residues. The CDR3 here is CASSLRYGYNEQFF. The CDR3 nucleotides are TGTGCCAGCAGCTTAAGATACGGCTACAATGAGCAGTTCTTC.

As DNA, the CDR3 is TGCGCCAGCAGCAGGACTGGGCTAGCGGATTATCAAGAGACCCAGTACTTC. Its translation is CASSRTGLADYQETQYF. The V and J genes are TRBV5-1 and TRBJ2-5; 7 nucleotides agree with TRBD2. V was clipped by 4 bases and J by 2 bases; unmatched bases: 14. CDR1 SGHRS and CDR2 YFSETQ come from the germline V gene. The CDR3 covers 17 residues.

The chain joins TRBV28 to TRBJ2-2; 10 bases fit TRBD1. Germline lookup yields CDR1 MDHEN and CDR2 SYDVKM. The CDR3 runs 14 residues. Losses at the gene ends were 4 bases for V and 8 bases for J; bases not matched to a gene: 4. For the CDR3, the DNA is TGTGCCAGCAGTTACGGACAGGGGGTGGGGGAGCTGTTTTTT. Translated, it gives CASSYGQGVGELFF.

This clonotype was counted ten times or more. The chain's CDR3 is CASSPRQSSYEQYF. The CDR3 DNA reads TGCGCCAGCAGCCCAAGACAGAGTTCCTACGAGCAGTACTTC. The chain joins TRBV5-1 to TRBJ2-7; TRBD1 might be the D (5 bases). Germline CDR1 SGHRS, CDR2 YFSETQ. The CDR3 is 14 residues long. The V and J ends lost 4 bases and 1 base respectively, with 12 bases between them.

This clonotype was seen only a few times. V usage is TRBV29-1 and J usage is TRBJ2-1; a possible D gene is TRBD2 (6 bases). Germline CDR1 is SQVTM and CDR2 is ANQGSEA. The CDR3 runs to 20 residues. Trimming left V 0 bases short and J 4 bases short, with 28 bases between. Here the CDR3 reads CSVEDPFRDSPRSGYNEQFF. CDR3 DNA: TGCAGCGTTGAAGACCCCTTCCGGGACTCACCCCGTTCGGGATACAATGAGCAGTTCTTC.

In this sample, this clonotype turned up a few times. V gene TRBV2 combines with J gene TRBJ2-2, with TRBD2 matching over 12 bases. The length of the CDR3 is 16 residues. CDR1 is SNHLY, CDR2 FYNNEI, per germline. After removal of 2 bases from V and 3 bases from J, the junction contained 1 base not matched to a gene. The chain's CDR3 is CASSERTSGDTGELFF. The DNA for the CDR3 is TGTGCCAGCAGTGAACGGACTAGCGGGGACACCGGGGAGCTGTTTTTT.

The rearrangement uses TRBV7-2 and TRBJ1-5; the D gene is possibly TRBD1 (5 bases). The CDR3 spans 15 residues. Germline V CDR1 and CDR2: SGHTA, FQGNSA. V was cut by 5 bases and J by 3 bases, with 14 bases left in between. CDR3 protein: CASSLTGLLNQPQHF. CDR3 in DNA: TGTGCCAGCAGCCTAACAGGCCTTCTCAATCAGCCCCAGCATTTT.